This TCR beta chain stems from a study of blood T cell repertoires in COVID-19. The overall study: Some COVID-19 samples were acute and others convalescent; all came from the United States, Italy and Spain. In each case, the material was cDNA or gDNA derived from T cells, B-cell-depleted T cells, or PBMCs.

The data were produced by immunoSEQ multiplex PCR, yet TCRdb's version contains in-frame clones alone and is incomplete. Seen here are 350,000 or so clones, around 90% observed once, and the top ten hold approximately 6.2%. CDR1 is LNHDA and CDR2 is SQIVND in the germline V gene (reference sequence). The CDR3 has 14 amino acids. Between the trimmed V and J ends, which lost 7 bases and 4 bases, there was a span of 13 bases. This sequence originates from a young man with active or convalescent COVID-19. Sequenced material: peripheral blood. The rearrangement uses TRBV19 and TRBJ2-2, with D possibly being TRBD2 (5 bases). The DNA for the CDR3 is TGTGCCAGTACCATCGGACGGGGCACCGGGGAGCTGTTTTTT. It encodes CASTIGRGTGELFF.